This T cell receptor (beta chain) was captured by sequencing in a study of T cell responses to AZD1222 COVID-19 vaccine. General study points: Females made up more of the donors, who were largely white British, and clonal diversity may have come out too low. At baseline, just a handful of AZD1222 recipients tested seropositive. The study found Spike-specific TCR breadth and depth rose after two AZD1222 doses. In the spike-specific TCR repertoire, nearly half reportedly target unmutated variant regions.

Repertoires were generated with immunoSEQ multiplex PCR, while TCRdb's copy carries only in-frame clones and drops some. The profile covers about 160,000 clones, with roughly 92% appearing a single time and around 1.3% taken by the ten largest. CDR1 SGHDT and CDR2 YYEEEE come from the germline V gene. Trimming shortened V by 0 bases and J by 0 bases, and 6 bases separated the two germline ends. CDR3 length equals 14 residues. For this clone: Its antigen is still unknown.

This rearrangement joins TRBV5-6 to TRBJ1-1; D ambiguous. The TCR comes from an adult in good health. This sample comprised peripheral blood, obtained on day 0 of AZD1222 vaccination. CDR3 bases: TGTGCCAGCAGCTTGGTCGATATGAACACTGAAGCTTTCTTT. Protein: CASSLVDMNTEAFF. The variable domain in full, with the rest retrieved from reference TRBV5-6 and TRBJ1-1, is DAGVTQSPTHLIKTRGQQVTLRCSPKSGHDTVSWYQQALGQGPQFIFQYYEEEERQRGNFPDRFSGHQFPNYSSELNVNALLLGDSALYLCASSLVDMNTEAFFGQGTRLTVV.